This T cell receptor (beta chain) is from a study of blood T cell repertoires in COVID-19. About the study: Recovered status in Cohort 3 required two negative PCRs, clearance, or symptom resolution.

Produced via immunoSEQ multiplex PCR; TCRdb's table is partial and in-frame only. This sample yields 350,000 to 450,000 clones, of which about 90% are seen a single time; approximately 1.9% belongs to the top ten. The sequence derives from a man aged 35 to 55 in a cohort exposed to, infected with or recovered from COVID-19 (not recorded which). Input material: PBMCs or T cells enriched from blood (not recorded which).

CDR3 in DNA: TGTGCCAGTAGTATATCCCGACCTAGCGGGAGTCGGGGGGAGCTGTTTTTT. It specifies CASSISRPSGSRGELFF. The rearrangement joins TRBV19 to TRBJ2-2; 10 nucleotides match TRBD2. The V gene end was trimmed by 2 bases and the J gene end by 8 bases; junction bases not matched to a gene: 11. There are 17 residues in the CDR3. From germline, CDR1 is LNHDA and CDR2 SQIVND (reference sequence).